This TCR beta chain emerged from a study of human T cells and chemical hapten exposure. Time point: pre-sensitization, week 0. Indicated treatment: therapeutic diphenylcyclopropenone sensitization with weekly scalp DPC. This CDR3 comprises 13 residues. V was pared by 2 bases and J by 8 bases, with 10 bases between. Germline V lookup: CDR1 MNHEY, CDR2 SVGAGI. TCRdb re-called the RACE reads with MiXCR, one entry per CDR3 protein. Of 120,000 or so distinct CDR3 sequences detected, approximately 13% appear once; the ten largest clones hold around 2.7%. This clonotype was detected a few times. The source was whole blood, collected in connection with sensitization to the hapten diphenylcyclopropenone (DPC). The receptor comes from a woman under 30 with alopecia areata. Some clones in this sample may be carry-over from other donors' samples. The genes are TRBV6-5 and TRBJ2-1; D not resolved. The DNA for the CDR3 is TGTGCCAGCAGTTACCCCCCGGGCTATGAGCAGTTCTTC. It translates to CASSYPPGYEQFF.